These 6 T cell receptor beta chains originate from one sample sequenced in a study of T-cell reconstitution after alpha-beta-depleted transplantation in children. Unique molecular identifiers were used in preparing the TCRbeta library. TCRdb processed the PCR reads anew with MiXCR; each CDR3 protein has one entry. The table records about 540,000 distinct CDR3 sequences, roughly 30% of them present only once. Sequencing was performed on PBMCs, taken before TCRalphabeta/CD19-depleted stem cell transplant. Receptors were obtained from a boy younger than two with Wiskott-Aldrich syndrome, due to receive a stem cell transplant.

The chain joins TRBV5-1 to TRBJ2-3, with 7 bases identical to TRBD2. CDR3 size: 15 residues. Per germline, CDR1 SGHRS and CDR2 YFSETQ. J lost 0 bases, V lost 4 bases, and 5 bases had no gene match. The CDR3 DNA sequence: TGCGCCAGCAGCAATCGACTAGCTAGCACAGATACGCAGTATTTT. It encodes CASSNRLASTDTQYF.

This clonotype has a count of ten or more. This sequence joins TRBV4-2 and TRBJ2-5; TRBD1 is a possible D gene (6 bases). The CDR3 totals 13 residues. CDR1 LGHNA and CDR2 YNFKEQ come from the germline V gene. Trimming took off 4 bases at V and 5 bases at J, with 11 bases between the two ends. As DNA, the CDR3 is TGTGCCAGCAGCCTACCTAGGGGGGAGACCCAGTACTTC. As protein: CASSLPRGETQYF.

The V call is TRBV20-1, the J call TRBJ2-1; 13 bases align to TRBD2. The CDR3 runs 17 residues. Germline CDR1 and CDR2: DFQATT and SNEGSKA (reference sequence). The trim removed 5 bases at V and 0 bases at J, leaving 7 bases unmatched. CDR3 region: CSALLAGGSHSYNEQFF. The CDR3 DNA reads TGCAGTGCTTTACTAGCGGGAGGGTCGCACTCCTACAATGAGCAGTTCTTC.

This clonotype was picked up a small number of times. This chain joins TRBV15 and TRBJ2-7, with D tentatively TRBD2 (6 bases). Trimming removed 3 bases at V and 3 bases at J, with 15 bases between. CDR1 is LNHNV and CDR2 is YYDKDF in the germline V gene (reference sequence). The CDR3 covers 15 residues. The CDR3 sequence is CATSSGTATNYEQYF. CDR3 bases: TGTGCCACCAGCAGCGGGACTGCCACGAACTACGAGCAGTACTTC.

Ten or more counts support this clonotype. This chain uses TRBV4-1 with TRBJ2-7, with TRBD2 identical over 9 bases. V shed 3 bases, J shed 3 bases, and the junction held 9 bases outside the gene matches. This CDR3 contains 16 residues. Germline-derived CDR1 and CDR2 are MGHRA and YSYEKL. The CDR3 nucleotides read TGCGCCAGCAGCCAGGCCCTTGATAGCGGGAGCTACGAGCAGTACTTC. Amino acid sequence: CASSQALDSGSYEQYF.

The chain links TRBV15 to TRBJ2-3; D gene uncertain. The CDR3 has 13 amino acids. In germline, CDR1 is LNHNV, CDR2 YYDKDF (reference sequence). V dropped 0 bases and J dropped 4 bases, with 5 bases sitting between them. The chain's CDR3 is CATSRDQADTQYF. The CDR3 DNA is TGTGCCACCAGCAGAGATCAGGCAGATACGCAGTATTTT.